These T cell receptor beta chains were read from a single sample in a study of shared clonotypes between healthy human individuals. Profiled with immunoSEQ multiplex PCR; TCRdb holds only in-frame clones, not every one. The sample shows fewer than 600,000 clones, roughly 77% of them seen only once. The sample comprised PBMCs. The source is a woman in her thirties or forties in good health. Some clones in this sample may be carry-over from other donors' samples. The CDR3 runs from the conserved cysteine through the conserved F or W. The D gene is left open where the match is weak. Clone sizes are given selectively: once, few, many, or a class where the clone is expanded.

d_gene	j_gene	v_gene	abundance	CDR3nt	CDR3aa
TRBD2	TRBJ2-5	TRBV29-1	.	TGCAGCGCCCCCGGGGCGGGAGGGGGGGAGACCCAGTACTTC	CSAPGAGGGETQYF
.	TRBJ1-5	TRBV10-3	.	TGTGCCATCCGTGGGCAGGGCGAAGCTCAGCCCCAGCATTTT	CAIRGQGEAQPQHF
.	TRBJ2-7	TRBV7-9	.	TGTGCCAGCAGCCCCCCGAGGGTAGCCGGTGAGCAGTACTTC	CASSPPRVAGEQYF
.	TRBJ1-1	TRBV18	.	TGTGCCAGCTCACCACAACGGGGGACGAACACTGAAGCTTTCTTT	CASSPQRGTNTEAFF
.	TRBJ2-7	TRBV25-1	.	TGTGCCAGCAGTGACAGGGGGGCCCCCAGGGAGCAGTACTTC	CASSDRGAPREQYF
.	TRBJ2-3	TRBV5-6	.	TGTGCCAGCAGCTCAACGACAGGCCTGGGCTACACAGATACGCAGTATTTT	CASSSTTGLGYTDTQYF
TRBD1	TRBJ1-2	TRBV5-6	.	TGTGCCAGCAGCACGACAGGGGTGGATGGCTACACCTTC	CASSTTGVDGYTF
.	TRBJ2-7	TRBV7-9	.	TGTGCCAGCAGCCCAACCCGCCTTGGGGTGTCCTACGAGCAGTACTTC	CASSPTRLGVSYEQYF
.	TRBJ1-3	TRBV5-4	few	TGTGCCAGCAGACCGGTTGGTGGAAACACCATATATTTT	CASRPVGGNTIYF
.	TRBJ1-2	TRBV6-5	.	TGTGCCAGCAGTGCCAGGATGGGTGGCTACACCTTC	CASSARMGGYTF
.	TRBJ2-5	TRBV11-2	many	TGTGCCAGCAGCTTAGTGGTGGGGCAAGAGACCCAGTACTTC	CASSLVVGQETQYF
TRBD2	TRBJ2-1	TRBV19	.	TGTGCCAGTAGCGTTAGCGGGAGGACCCACAATGAGCAGTTCTTC	CASSVSGRTHNEQFF
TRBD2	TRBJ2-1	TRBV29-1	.	TGCAGCGTTGCAGGGACTAACCTCTACAATGAGCAGTTCTTC	CSVAGTNLYNEQFF
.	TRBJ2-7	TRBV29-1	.	TGCAGCGTGGCGGGACAGTCTACCTACGAGCAGTACTTC	CSVAGQSTYEQYF
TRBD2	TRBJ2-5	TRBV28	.	TGTGCCAGCAAACTACTAGCGCGAGGGCCAGGGACCCAGTACTTC	CASKLLARGPGTQYF
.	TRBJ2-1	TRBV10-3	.	TGTGCCATCAGTGATGGCAGCGGCCAGAGCTACAATGAGCAGTTCTTC	CAISDGSGQSYNEQFF
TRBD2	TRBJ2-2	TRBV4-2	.	TGTGCCAGCAGCCAAGGGGGTAGCGGGTCTAACGGGGAGCTGTTTTTT	CASSQGGSGSNGELFF
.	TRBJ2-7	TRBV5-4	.	TGTGCCAGCAGCTTGTGGGGGGCCTACGAGCAGTACTTC	CASSLWGAYEQYF
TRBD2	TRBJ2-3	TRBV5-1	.	TGCGCCAGCAGCTTGGCCTCTAGCGGGAGTGGCACAGATACGCAGTATTTT	CASSLASSGSGTDTQYF
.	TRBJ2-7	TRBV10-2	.	TGCGCCAGCAGTGGGGTTTCCGAGGGGAGCTCCTACGAGCAGTACTTC	CASSGVSEGSSYEQYF
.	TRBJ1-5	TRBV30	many	TGTGCCTGGAGTAAGCTTAAGGGCCCGGGCAATCAGCCCCAGCATTTT	CAWSKLKGPGNQPQHF
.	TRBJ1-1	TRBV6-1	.	TGTGCCAGCAGGTCATGGACAGTGAACACTGAAGCTTTCTTT	CASRSWTVNTEAFF
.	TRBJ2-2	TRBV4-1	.	TGCGCCAGCAGCCCTCCGGATGGCGGGGAGCTGTTTTTT	CASSPPDGGELFF
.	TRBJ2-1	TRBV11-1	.	TGTGCCAGCAGCTTAACCGGGACGGGGCACAATGAGCAGTTCTTC	CASSLTGTGHNEQFF
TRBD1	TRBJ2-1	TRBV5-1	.	TGCGCCAGCAGCCCTGGACAGGGGGTGTACAATGAGCAGTTCTTC	CASSPGQGVYNEQFF
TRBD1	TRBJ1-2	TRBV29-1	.	TGCAGCGCCGGGACAGGGCCGACCTTTTACGGTTATGGCTACACCTTC	CSAGTGPTFYGYGYTF
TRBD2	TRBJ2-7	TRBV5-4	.	TGTGCCAGCAGCAGGACTAGCGGGAGTAATTTCTACGAGCAGTACTTC	CASSRTSGSNFYEQYF
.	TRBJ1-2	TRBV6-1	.	TGTGCCAGCAGTGAATACCCCTCGGCAGGGTATGGCTACACCTTC	CASSEYPSAGYGYTF
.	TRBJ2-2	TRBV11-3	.	TGTGCCAGCAGCTTCCTGGAGCTGTTTTTT	CASSFLELFF
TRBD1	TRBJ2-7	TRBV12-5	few	TGTGCTAGTGGTTTCCGGGACAGCAGCTCCTACGAGCAGTACTTC	CASGFRDSSSYEQYF
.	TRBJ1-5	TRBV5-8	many	TGTGCCAGCAGCTTGGCCGGAGGGAGCAACAATCAGCCCCAGCATTTT	CASSLAGGSNNQPQHF
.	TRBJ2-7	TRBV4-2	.	TGTGCCAGCAGCCAAGGTGAGGGTGCGCAGGGGATTGACGAGCAGTACTTC	CASSQGEGAQGIDEQYF
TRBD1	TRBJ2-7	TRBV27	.	TGTGCCAGCAGTCCCAGACGGACAGGGGCTAAGTACTTC	CASSPRRTGAKYF
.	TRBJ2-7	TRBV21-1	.	TGTGCCAGCAGCAAAGCTCTGGGGCGGGAGAGTGGCTACGAGCAGTACTTC	CASSKALGRESGYEQYF
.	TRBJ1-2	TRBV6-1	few	TGTGCCAGCAGCGTGGACAGCTTTGACTATGGCTACACCTTC	CASSVDSFDYGYTF
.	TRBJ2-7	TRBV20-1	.	TGCAGTGCTAGAGATCTGGGGGCCGCCGACTTC	CSARDLGAADF